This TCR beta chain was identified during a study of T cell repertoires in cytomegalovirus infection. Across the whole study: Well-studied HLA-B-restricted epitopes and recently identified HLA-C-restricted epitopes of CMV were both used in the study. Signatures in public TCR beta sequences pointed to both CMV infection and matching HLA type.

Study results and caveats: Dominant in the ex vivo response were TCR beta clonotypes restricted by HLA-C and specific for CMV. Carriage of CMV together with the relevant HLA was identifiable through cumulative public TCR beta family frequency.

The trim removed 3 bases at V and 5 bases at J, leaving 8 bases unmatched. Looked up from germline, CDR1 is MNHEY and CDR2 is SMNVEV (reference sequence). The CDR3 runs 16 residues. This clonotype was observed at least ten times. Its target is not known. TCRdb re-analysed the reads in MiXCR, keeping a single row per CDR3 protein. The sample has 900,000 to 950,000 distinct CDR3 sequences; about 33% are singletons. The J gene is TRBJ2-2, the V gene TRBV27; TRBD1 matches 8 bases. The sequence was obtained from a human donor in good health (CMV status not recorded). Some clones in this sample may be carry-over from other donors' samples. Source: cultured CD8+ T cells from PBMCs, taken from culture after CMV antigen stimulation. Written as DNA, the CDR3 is TGTGCCAGCAGTTTCGGGTGGACAGGGCGAACCGGGGAGCTGTTTTTT. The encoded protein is CASSFGWTGRTGELFF.